The 19 T cell receptor beta chains presented below share a single source sample, sequenced in a study of blood T cell repertoires in COVID-19 (dated by TCRdb to about 2020). Libraries were constructed by the immunoSEQ multiplex PCR assay. TCRdb limited this immuneACCESS table to in-frame rearrangements with V and J called. A share of clones is missing; checked studies link under half to unresolved V genes, and the rest is unexplained. The table for this sample lists hundreds of thousands of clones; more than 75% of them were counted only once. Together, the top ten hold roughly 1.6% of the sample. The material sequenced was PBMCs or T cells enriched from blood (not recorded which). The receptors shown here come from a woman between 45 and 60 years old who had recovered from COVID-19.

The V and J genes are TRBV7-8 and TRBJ1-5; 10 bases line up with TRBD1. Germline-derived CDR1 and CDR2 are SGHVS and FQNEAQ. The CDR3 length is 16 residues. J lost 7 bases, V lost 4 bases, and 10 bases had no gene match. The CDR3 DNA sequence: TGTGCCAGCAGCTCAACCGGGACAGGGGTAACCCAGCCCCAGCATTTT. This sequence encodes CASSSTGTGVTQPQHF.

The chain couples TRBV5-1 to TRBJ2-3; 14 nucleotides match TRBD2. Germline values: CDR1 SGHRS, CDR2 YFSETQ. The length of the CDR3 is 14 residues. V dropped 5 bases and J dropped 4; count of bases not matched to a gene: 0. CDR3 in amino acids: CASRGLAGADTQYF. The CDR3 DNA is TGCGCCAGCAGGGGACTAGCGGGAGCAGATACGCAGTATTTT.

This rearrangement joins TRBV15 to TRBJ2-7; 11 nucleotides align to TRBD2. The J segment lost 5 bases and the V segment lost 0 bases, leaving 3 bases of the junction unmatched. The germline V gene has CDR1 LNHNV and CDR2 YYDKDF (reference sequence). The CDR3 runs 15 residues. The CDR3 region is CATSRDSGRAHEQYF. Written as DNA, the CDR3 is TGTGCCACCAGCAGAGATAGCGGGAGGGCCCACGAGCAGTACTTC.

V gene TRBV25-1 combines with J gene TRBJ2-7; D remains unclear. There are 12 residues in the CDR3. Looked up from germline, CDR1 is MGHDK and CDR2 is SYGVNS. V was pared by 2 bases and J by 3 bases, with 5 bases between. CDR3 amino acids: CASSEQDYEQYF. The CDR3, as DNA: TGTGCCAGCAGTGAACAGGACTACGAGCAGTACTTC.

This chain links TRBV5-4 with TRBJ2-1, with 7 bases matching TRBD2. This CDR3 has 13 amino acids. Trimming at V came to 2 bases and at J to 7 bases, leaving 3 bases not matched to a gene. Germline CDR1 reads SGHNT; CDR2 reads YYREEE (reference sequence). CDR3 bases: TGTGCCAGCAGCTTCCGGGGAGGGAATGAGCAGTTCTTC. Translating gives CASSFRGGNEQFF.

This clone was seen just once. The rearrangement uses TRBV28 and TRBJ1-2; 8 bases are a match to TRBD1. Germline-derived CDR1 and CDR2 are MDHEN and SYDVKM. CDR3 size: 15 residues. Germline trimming cut 4 bases from V and 3 bases from J; bases unmatched to any gene: 7. The CDR3 bases are TGTGCCAGCAGTTCCATAGGACAGGGCCACTATGGCTACACCTTC. Translated, it gives CASSSIGQGHYGYTF.

The chain combines TRBV18 with TRBJ2-2, with unresolved D. Trimming removed 3 bases from V and 2 bases from J, with 10 bases in between. In germline, CDR1 is KGHSH, CDR2 LQKENI. This CDR3 has 15 amino acids. The CDR3 DNA sequence: TGTGCCAGCTCACCTCCACTATTCAACACCGGGGAGCTGTTTTTT. Protein product: CASSPPLFNTGELFF.

This chain connects TRBV6-5 to TRBJ2-1; 7 bases are a match to TRBD1. There are 14 residues in the CDR3. The trim removed 5 bases at V and 4 bases at J, leaving 5 bases unmatched. Germline values: CDR1 MNHEY, CDR2 SVGAGI. CDR3 protein: CASSRRQGYNEQFF. Here the CDR3 DNA reads TGTGCCAGCAGTCGGAGACAGGGATACAATGAGCAGTTCTTC.

The V gene is TRBV28, the J gene TRBJ1-1; D remains unclear. Germline values: CDR1 MDHEN, CDR2 SYDVKM. Deletions cut 5 bases from V and 0 bases from J, with 7 bases between. The CDR3 has 13 residues. CDR3 bases: TGTGCCAGCAGTCGTATAATGAACACTGAAGCTTTCTTT. The encoded protein is CASSRIMNTEAFF.

The V and J genes are TRBV19 and TRBJ2-2, with a tentative D call TRBD1 (6 bases). Germline values: CDR1 LNHDA, CDR2 SQIVND (reference sequence). Trimming removed 3 bases at V and 1 base at J, with 9 bases between. This CDR3 spans 15 amino acids. The chain's CDR3 is CASSIGTQNTGELFF. DNA for the CDR3: TGTGCCAGTAGTATCGGGACACAGAACACCGGGGAGCTGTTTTTT.

The gene calls are TRBV27 and TRBJ1-5; TRBD1 matches at 7 bases. J gave up 9 bases and V 5 bases, and 4 bases lay outside the gene matches. The CDR3 has 12 amino acids. Germline CDR1 is MNHEY and CDR2 is SMNVEV (reference sequence). This CDR3 reads CASSPYRGPQHF. CDR3 in DNA: TGTGCCAGCAGTCCGTACAGGGGGCCCCAGCATTTT.

Worth noting for this clone: The same CDR3 also results from other DNA sequences found in this sample. The chain employs TRBV7-3 and TRBJ2-1; D is undetermined. CDR3 length: 15 residues. V was clipped by 5 bases and J by 0 bases, with 11 bases between them. The germline V gene has CDR1 SGHTA and CDR2 FQGTGA. The DNA of the CDR3 is TGTGCCAGCAGCCTTGGGCCGAGCTCCTACAATGAGCAGTTCTTC. This gives the protein CASSLGPSSYNEQFF.

This chain uses TRBV10-3 with TRBJ1-3, with D perhaps matching TRBD1 (5 bases). This CDR3 has 17 amino acids. CDR1 is ENHRY, CDR2 SYGVKD, per germline. V was shortened by 2 bases and J by 3 bases, with 17 bases between the two germline ends. DNA of the CDR3: TGTGCCATCAGTGAGGGCCCCTTCAGGGTCGGTGGAAACACCATATATTTT. Amino acid sequence: CAISEGPFRVGGNTIYF.

This clone is a singleton in its sample. The J gene is TRBJ2-4, the V gene TRBV9; 7 nucleotides line up with TRBD2. V gave up 1 base and J gave up 8 bases; unmatched junction bases: 9. The CDR3 covers 15 residues. Germline V gene data show CDR1 as SGDLS and CDR2 as YYNGEE. CDR3 bases: TGTGCCAGCAGCGTAAGAGGCGGGAGTTGGGACATTCAGTACTTC. It specifies CASSVRGGSWDIQYF.

This chain uses TRBV6-5 with TRBJ2-7; TRBD1 is a possible D gene (6 bases). CDR3 length: 13 amino acids. The V gene's germline CDR1 is MNHEY and CDR2 SVGAGI. Deletions cut 8 bases from V and 4 bases from J, with 15 bases between. This CDR3 is CASGPGTNYEQYF. CDR3 in DNA: TGTGCCAGCGGCCCCGGGACAAATTACGAGCAGTACTTC.

The chain carries TRBV18 and TRBJ2-7; the match to TRBD2 covers 10 bases. J gave up 2 bases and V 4 bases, and 2 bases lay outside the gene matches. Germline V CDR1 and CDR2: KGHSH, LQKENI. CDR3 length equals 14 residues. In DNA form, the CDR3 reads TGTGCCAGCTCACGAGGGACTAGCGCCTACGAGCAGTACTTC. Its translation: CASSRGTSAYEQYF.

The V gene is TRBV6-5, the J gene TRBJ1-4; D not resolved. V was clipped by 2 bases and J by 6 bases, with 10 bases between them. Germline V gene data show CDR1 as MNHEY and CDR2 as SVGAGI. The CDR3 contains 14 residues. CDR3 bases: TGTGCCAGCAGTTACATGTCCGGAGATGAAAAACTGTTTTTT. As protein: CASSYMSGDEKLFF.

The J gene is TRBJ2-7, the V gene TRBV10-3; D gene ambiguous. Trimming pared 11 bases from V and 3 bases from J, leaving 11 bases between. Looked up from germline, CDR1 is ENHRY and CDR2 is SYGVKD. This CDR3 region has 11 residues. The CDR3 DNA follows: TGTGCCGCTCAGAATGACTACGAGCAGTACTTC. As protein: CAAQNDYEQYF.

In DNA form, the CDR3 reads TGCGCCAGCAGCTTGCTAGCGGGAGAGGATACGCAGTATTTT. Its protein product is CASSLLAGEDTQYF. This chain connects TRBV5-1 to TRBJ2-3; TRBD2 agrees at 10 bases. Per germline, CDR1 SGHRS and CDR2 YFSETQ. The V segment lost 1 base and the J segment 6 bases; nucleotides outside the gene matches: 2. The CDR3 is 14 amino acids.